Included here is one T cell receptor (beta chain) sequence, with context. The antigen is unknown. The data are from a study of beta chain features in type 1 diabetes. Study-wide findings and caveats: In every one of the four CD4+ subsets, TCRB CDR3s were moderately but significantly shorter in Type 1 diabetes patients. Researchers reported that naive, central memory and Treg TCRB repertoires appeared more similar in patients than in healthy donors.

Expressed TCRB transcripts were sequenced because the entire RNA isolate underwent reverse transcription. The average read count of naive, central memory and regulatory T cell samples was approximately 3.5 million. Generated by immunoSEQ multiplex PCR, the TCRdb table keeps only in-frame clones and is missing some. The repertoire consists of about 660,000 clones, with over 13% occurring once and the leading ten covering approximately 0.043%. This CDR3 contains 14 residues. The germline CDR1 and CDR2 sequences are MDHEN and SYDVKM. With 3 bases removed from V and 2 bases from J, the gap between germline ends came to 10 bases.

The chain combines TRBV28 with TRBJ2-5; no clear D gene. This TCR derives from a man between 18 and 29 years old with type 1 diabetes. Sequencing was done on a sample of naive CD4+ T cells from blood. The CDR3 nucleotides read TGTGCCAGCAGTTTCGAAGGAAAACAAGAGACCCAGTACTTC. Translated: CASSFEGKQETQYF.